These T cell receptor beta chains were read from a single sample in a study of blood T cells in healthy people across ages. TCRdb used MiXCR to reprocess the 5' RACE reads, holding one entry per CDR3 protein. Of about 840,000 distinct CDR3 sequences in the sample, about 27% were seen once. These data were also filed under a second study, of T cells of mothers and their children.

Material: blood. Source of these receptors: a middle-aged woman in good health. Each CDR3 is given with its conserved first and last residue. The D gene is left open where the match is weak. Rows give clone size only sometimes, using once, few, many, or a class for an expanded clone.

v_call: TRBV29-1
clone_size: NA
j_call: TRBJ1-1
d_call: NA
cdr3_aa: CSVDGDTEAFF
cdr3_nt: TGCAGCGTTGATGGGGACACTGAAGCTTTCTTT

v_call: TRBV30
clone_size: NA
j_call: TRBJ1-2
d_call: NA
cdr3_aa: CASWVRGYTF
cdr3_nt: TGTGCCTCCTGGGTTAGAGGCTACACCTTC

v_call: TRBV7-9
clone_size: NA
j_call: TRBJ2-7
d_call: NA
cdr3_aa: CASSTNREYEQYF
cdr3_nt: TGTGCCAGCAGCACCAACAGGGAGTACGAGCAGTACTTC

v_call: TRBV6-6
clone_size: many
j_call: TRBJ2-7
d_call: TRBD1
cdr3_aa: CASSYGTGTVYEQYF
cdr3_nt: TGTGCCAGCAGTTACGGGACAGGGACGGTATACGAGCAGTACTTC

v_call: TRBV3-1
clone_size: few
j_call: TRBJ1-2
d_call: NA
cdr3_aa: CASSQDVAINYGYTF
cdr3_nt: TGTGCCAGCAGCCAAGATGTCGCCATTAACTATGGCTACACCTTC

v_call: TRBV6-6
clone_size: NA
j_call: TRBJ1-6
d_call: NA
cdr3_aa: CASRKDSRISPLHF
cdr3_nt: TGTGCCAGCAGAAAGGACAGTCGGATCTCACCCCTCCACTTT

v_call: TRBV18
clone_size: NA
j_call: TRBJ2-1
d_call: NA
cdr3_aa: CASSPRSRGVYNEQFF
cdr3_nt: TGTGCCAGCTCACCACGGTCCCGGGGAGTCTACAATGAGCAGTTCTTC

v_call: TRBV9
clone_size: NA
j_call: TRBJ1-1
d_call: NA
cdr3_aa: CASSVSTNTEAFF
cdr3_nt: TGTGCCAGCAGCGTGTCAACGAACACTGAGGCTTTCTTT

v_call: TRBV7-2
clone_size: NA
j_call: TRBJ2-1
d_call: TRBD1
cdr3_aa: CASSSAGQGNRDEQFF
cdr3_nt: TGTGCCAGCAGCTCAGCGGGACAGGGGAATCGGGATGAGCAGTTCTTC

v_call: TRBV19
clone_size: NA
j_call: TRBJ1-5
d_call: NA
cdr3_aa: CASSAMTGSNQPQHF
cdr3_nt: TGTGCCAGTAGTGCGATGACAGGTAGCAATCAGCCCCAGCATTTT

v_call: TRBV7-2
clone_size: many
j_call: TRBJ2-1
d_call: TRBD2
cdr3_aa: CASSYLGTTEQFF
cdr3_nt: TGTGCCAGCAGCTACCTCGGGACTACCGAGCAGTTCTTC

v_call: TRBV4-3
clone_size: NA
j_call: TRBJ2-2
d_call: NA
cdr3_aa: CASSQDPVNTGELFF
cdr3_nt: TGCGCCAGCAGCCAAGATCCGGTGAACACCGGGGAGCTGTTTTTT

v_call: TRBV5-5
clone_size: NA
j_call: TRBJ1-2
d_call: TRBD1
cdr3_aa: CASSSGQGGDYGYTF
cdr3_nt: TGTGCCAGCAGCTCTGGACAGGGGGGGGACTATGGCTACACCTTC

v_call: TRBV3-1
clone_size: few
j_call: TRBJ2-5
d_call: NA
cdr3_aa: CASSQERVLETQYF
cdr3_nt: TGTGCCAGCAGCCAAGAACGGGTATTAGAGACCCAGTACTTC

v_call: TRBV5-1
clone_size: many
j_call: TRBJ2-1
d_call: NA
cdr3_aa: CASSQFGREQFF
cdr3_nt: TGCGCCAGCAGCCAATTCGGCAGGGAGCAGTTCTTC

v_call: TRBV7-9
clone_size: NA
j_call: TRBJ2-2
d_call: TRBD1
cdr3_aa: CATGDRENTRELFF
cdr3_nt: TGTGCCACCGGGGACAGGGAGAACACCAGGGAGCTGTTTTTT

v_call: TRBV12-3/TRBV12-4
clone_size: many
j_call: TRBJ1-1
d_call: NA
cdr3_aa: CASRSGDLNTEAFF
cdr3_nt: TGTGCCAGCAGATCCGGGGACCTAAACACTGAAGCTTTCTTT

v_call: TRBV5-1
clone_size: NA
j_call: TRBJ1-6
d_call: TRBD1
cdr3_aa: CASAATGGIYNSPLHF
cdr3_nt: TGCGCCAGCGCTGCAACAGGGGGCATCTATAATTCACCCCTCCACTTT

v_call: TRBV29-1
clone_size: many
j_call: TRBJ1-4
d_call: TRBD1
cdr3_aa: CSVEEGTGYGSEKLFF
cdr3_nt: TGCAGCGTTGAAGAGGGGACAGGGTACGGTTCGGAAAAACTGTTTTTT

v_call: TRBV18
clone_size: NA
j_call: TRBJ2-1
d_call: TRBD2
cdr3_aa: CASSLSGTSGNNEQFF
cdr3_nt: TGTGCCAGCTCACTCTCCGGGACTAGCGGCAACAATGAGCAGTTCTTC

v_call: TRBV7-9
clone_size: NA
j_call: TRBJ1-1
d_call: TRBD1
cdr3_aa: CASSRQGANEAFF
cdr3_nt: TGTGCCAGCAGCCGACAGGGGGCTAATGAAGCTTTCTTT

v_call: TRBV20-1
clone_size: NA
j_call: TRBJ2-1
d_call: NA
cdr3_aa: CSARGHLSSYNEQFF
cdr3_nt: TGCAGTGCTAGGGGGCACCTCAGCTCCTACAATGAGCAGTTCTTC

v_call: TRBV28
clone_size: NA
j_call: TRBJ1-1
d_call: NA
cdr3_aa: CTSSLGGTTEAFF
cdr3_nt: TGTACCAGCAGCTTAGGAGGGACCACTGAAGCTTTCTTT

v_call: TRBV7-8
clone_size: NA
j_call: TRBJ2-1
d_call: TRBD2
cdr3_aa: CASSLAPSGVNEQFF
cdr3_nt: TGTGCCAGCAGCTTAGCGCCTAGCGGGGTCAATGAGCAGTTCTTC

v_call: TRBV29-1
clone_size: few
j_call: TRBJ2-3
d_call: TRBD1
cdr3_aa: CSVIPRRDSSTDTQYF
cdr3_nt: TGCAGCGTTATTCCCCGTCGGGACAGTAGCACAGATACGCAGTATTTT

v_call: TRBV29-1
clone_size: few
j_call: TRBJ2-7
d_call: NA
cdr3_aa: CSVRDGSYEQYF
cdr3_nt: TGCAGCGTCCGAGACGGATCCTACGAGCAGTACTTC

v_call: TRBV4-3
clone_size: few
j_call: TRBJ2-3
d_call: NA
cdr3_aa: CASSQDTTDTQYF
cdr3_nt: TGCGCCAGCAGCCAAGATACCACAGATACGCAGTATTTT

v_call: TRBV4-1
clone_size: many
j_call: TRBJ2-5
d_call: NA
cdr3_aa: CASSQEARGLYHAGTQYF
cdr3_nt: TGCGCCAGCAGCCAAGAGGCGAGGGGACTCTATCATGCTGGGACCCAGTACTTC

v_call: TRBV27
clone_size: NA
j_call: TRBJ2-1
d_call: NA
cdr3_aa: CASSLALVAINEQFF
cdr3_nt: TGTGCCAGCAGTTTGGCCCTAGTGGCGATCAATGAGCAGTTCTTC

v_call: TRBV3-1
clone_size: few
j_call: TRBJ2-6
d_call: NA
cdr3_aa: CASSQFSSGANVLTF
cdr3_nt: TGTGCCAGCAGCCAATTTAGCTCTGGGGCCAACGTCCTGACTTTC

v_call: TRBV6-1
clone_size: many
j_call: TRBJ2-5
d_call: TRBD2
cdr3_aa: CASSISRGGRETQYF
cdr3_nt: TGTGCCAGCAGTATCTCCCGGGGGGGCCGGGAGACCCAGTACTTC

v_call: TRBV5-1
clone_size: few
j_call: TRBJ2-7
d_call: TRBD1
cdr3_aa: CASSLGAGQGFRGTYEQYF
cdr3_nt: TGCGCCAGCAGCTTGGGGGCTGGACAGGGATTTCGAGGGACCTACGAGCAGTACTTC

v_call: TRBV18
clone_size: NA
j_call: TRBJ2-6
d_call: NA
cdr3_aa: CASSPRHSYASENRFRVPTF
cdr3_nt: TGTGCCAGCTCACCCAGACATTCATATGCCTCAGAAAACAGATTTCGCGTCCCGACTTTC

v_call: TRBV5-1
clone_size: NA
j_call: TRBJ2-3
d_call: TRBD1
cdr3_aa: CASSSRTGPPTDTQYF
cdr3_nt: TGCGCCAGCAGCTCTCGGACAGGGCCCCCCACAGATACGCAGTATTTT

v_call: TRBV5-1
clone_size: few
j_call: TRBJ1-1
d_call: NA
cdr3_aa: CASSLDFQGTEAFF
cdr3_nt: TGCGCCAGCAGCTTGGACTTCCAGGGGACTGAAGCTTTCTTT

v_call: TRBV29-1
clone_size: NA
j_call: TRBJ1-4
d_call: NA
cdr3_aa: CSILTGSLGGRLFF
cdr3_nt: TGCAGCATCTTAACAGGGTCTTTAGGAGGAAGACTGTTTTTT

v_call: TRBV6-5
clone_size: once
j_call: TRBJ2-4
d_call: NA
cdr3_aa: CASSYSGIQYF
cdr3_nt: TGTGCCAGCAGTTACTCCGGCATTCAGTACTTC

v_call: TRBV7-7
clone_size: few
j_call: TRBJ2-5
d_call: TRBD2
cdr3_aa: CASSTAGLAGGIQETQYF
cdr3_nt: TGTGCTAGCAGCACCGCGGGACTAGCGGGGGGTATCCAAGAGACCCAGTACTTC